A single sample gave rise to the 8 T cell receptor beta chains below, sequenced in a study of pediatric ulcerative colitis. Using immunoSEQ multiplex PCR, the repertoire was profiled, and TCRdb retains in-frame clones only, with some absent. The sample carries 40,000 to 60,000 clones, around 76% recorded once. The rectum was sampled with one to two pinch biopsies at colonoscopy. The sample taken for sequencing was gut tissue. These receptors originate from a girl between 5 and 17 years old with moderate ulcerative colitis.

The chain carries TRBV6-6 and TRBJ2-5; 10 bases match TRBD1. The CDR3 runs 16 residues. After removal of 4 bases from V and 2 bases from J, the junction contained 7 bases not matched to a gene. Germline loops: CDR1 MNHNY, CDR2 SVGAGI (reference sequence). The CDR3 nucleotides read TGTGCCAGCAGTTCCCCGGGACAGGGGATACAAGAGACCCAGTACTTC. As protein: CASSSPGQGIQETQYF.

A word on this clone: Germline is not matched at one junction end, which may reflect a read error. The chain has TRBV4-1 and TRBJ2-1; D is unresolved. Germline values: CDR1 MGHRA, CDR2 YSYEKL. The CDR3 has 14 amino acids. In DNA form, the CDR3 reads TGCGCCAGCAGCCAAGAACCCTCCCACAATGAGCAGTTCTTC. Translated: CASSQEPSHNEQFF.

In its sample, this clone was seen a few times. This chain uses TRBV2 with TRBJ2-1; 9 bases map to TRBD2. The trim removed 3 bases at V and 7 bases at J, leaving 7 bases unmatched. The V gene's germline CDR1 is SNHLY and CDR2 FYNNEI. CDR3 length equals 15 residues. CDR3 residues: CASSDRGGAVNEQFF. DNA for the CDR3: TGTGCCAGCAGTGACCGCGGGGGGGCCGTTAATGAGCAGTTCTTC.

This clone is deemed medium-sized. The CDR3 sequence: CASSTVMNTEAFF. CDR3 in DNA: TGTGCCAGCAGCACAGTCATGAACACTGAAGCTTTCTTT. The chain couples TRBV6-6 to TRBJ1-1, with unresolved D. Looked up from germline, CDR1 is MNHNY and CDR2 is SVGAGI (reference sequence). This CDR3 comprises 13 residues. Trimming stripped 6 bases from V and 0 bases from J, with 8 bases between.

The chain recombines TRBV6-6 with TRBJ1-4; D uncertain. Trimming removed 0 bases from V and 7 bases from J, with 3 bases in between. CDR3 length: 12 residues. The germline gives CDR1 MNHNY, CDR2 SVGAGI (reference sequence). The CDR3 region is CASSYSGEKLFF. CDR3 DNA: TGTGCCAGCAGTTACTCGGGTGAAAAACTGTTTTTT.

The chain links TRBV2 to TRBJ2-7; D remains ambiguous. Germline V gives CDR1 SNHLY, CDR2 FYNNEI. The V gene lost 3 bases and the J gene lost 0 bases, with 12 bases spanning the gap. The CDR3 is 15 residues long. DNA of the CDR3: TGTGCCAGCAGTGAGGTTTCGGGTCGCTCCTACGAGCAGTACTTC. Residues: CASSEVSGRSYEQYF.

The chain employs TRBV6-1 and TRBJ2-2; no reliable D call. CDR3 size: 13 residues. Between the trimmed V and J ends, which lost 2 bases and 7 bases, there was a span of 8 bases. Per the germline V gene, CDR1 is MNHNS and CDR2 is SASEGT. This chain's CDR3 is CASSEIAFGELFF. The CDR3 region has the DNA TGTGCCAGCAGTGAAATAGCCTTCGGGGAGCTGTTTTTT.

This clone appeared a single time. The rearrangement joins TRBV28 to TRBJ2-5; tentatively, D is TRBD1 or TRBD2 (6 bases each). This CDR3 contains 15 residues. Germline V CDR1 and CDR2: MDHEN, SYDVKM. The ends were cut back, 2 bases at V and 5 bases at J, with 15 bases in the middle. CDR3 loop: CASSLQGHAGETQYF. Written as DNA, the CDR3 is TGTGCCAGCAGTTTACAGGGACATGCGGGGGAGACCCAGTACTTC.